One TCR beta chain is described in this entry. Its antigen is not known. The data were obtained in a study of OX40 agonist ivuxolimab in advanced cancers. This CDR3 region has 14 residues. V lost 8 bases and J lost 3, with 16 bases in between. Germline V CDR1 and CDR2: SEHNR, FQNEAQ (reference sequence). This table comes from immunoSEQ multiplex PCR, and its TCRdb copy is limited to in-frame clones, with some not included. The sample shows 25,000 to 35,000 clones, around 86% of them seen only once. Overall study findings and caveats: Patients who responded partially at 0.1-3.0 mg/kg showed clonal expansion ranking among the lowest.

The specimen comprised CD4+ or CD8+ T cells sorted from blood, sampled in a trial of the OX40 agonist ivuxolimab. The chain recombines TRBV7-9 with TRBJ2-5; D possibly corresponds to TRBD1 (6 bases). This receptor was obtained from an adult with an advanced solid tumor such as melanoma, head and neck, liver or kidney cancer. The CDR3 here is CASQPGQYEETQYF. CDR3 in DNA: TGTGCCAGCCAACCCGGACAGTATGAAGAGACCCAGTACTTC.